This is a list of T cell receptor beta chains from one sample in a study of blood T cell repertoires in COVID-19. The method was immunoSEQ multiplex PCR; TCRdb's version includes in-frame clones alone and lacks a portion of them. The sample shows about 160,000 clones, around four fifths of them seen only once. Input material: peripheral blood. These receptors all stem from a human donor in a cohort sampled during active COVID-19. Each CDR3 is given with its conserved first and last residue. Fields, in order: D gene, V gene, J gene, clone size, CDR3 DNA, CDR3 protein. A D gene is named only where the DNA matches it firmly. The size entry is marked missing in some rows and otherwise reads once, few, many or a size class.

>NA|TRBV30|TRBJ2-7|NA
TGTGCCTGTCGGTTATCGTTGTACGAGCAGTACTTC
CACRLSLYEQYF
>NA|TRBV7-2|TRBJ2-1|NA
TGTGCCAGCAGCCTACCTCAAACTAGCTCCTACAATGAGCAGTTCTTC
CASSLPQTSSYNEQFF
>NA|TRBV29-1|TRBJ1-1|NA
TGCAGCGTTGATCAGGATCCTGAAGCTTTCTTT
CSVDQDPEAFF
>TRBD1|TRBV6-2/TRBV6-3|TRBJ2-7|NA
TGTGCCAGCAGTTTCTCCGGGACAGGGGGCTACGAGCAGTACTTC
CASSFSGTGGYEQYF
>TRBD1|TRBV9|TRBJ2-7|NA
TGTGCCAGCAGCGCAGGAGGAGGGACAGGGGAAGGGGAGCAGTACTTC
CASSAGGGTGEGEQYF
>TRBD2|TRBV27|TRBJ2-7|NA
TGTGCCAGCAGTTTAGCTAGCGGGTACGACGAGCAGTACTTC
CASSLASGYDEQYF
>TRBD1|TRBV6-5|TRBJ2-5|once
TGTGCCAGCAGTTCCCCGACAGGGCCCCCGTACTTC
CASSSPTGPPYF
>TRBD1|TRBV2|TRBJ2-5|NA
TGTGCCAGCAGACGACAGGGTACTCTGGAGACCCAGTACTTC
CASRRQGTLETQYF
>TRBD1|TRBV2|TRBJ2-6|NA
TGTGCCACCGTGGGAGCCGGGACAGCTTCTTTCGGGGCCAACGTCCTGACTTTC
CATVGAGTASFGANVLTF
>TRBD1|TRBV9|TRBJ1-5|few
TGTGCCAGCAGCCAGGGGGGAAATCAGCCCCAGCATTTT
CASSQGGNQPQHF
>NA|TRBV5-4|TRBJ2-6|NA
TGTGCCAGCAGCTTGAGCCTAGGAGAATCTGGGGCCAACGTCCTGACTTTC
CASSLSLGESGANVLTF
>NA|TRBV4-1|TRBJ2-2|NA
TGCGCCAGCAGCCAATCGACGGCGGACACCGGGGAGCTGTTTTTT
CASSQSTADTGELFF
>TRBD1|TRBV5-1|TRBJ2-7|NA
TGCGCCAGCAGCTTGTCCGGGACAGGATACGAGCAGTACTTC
CASSLSGTGYEQYF
>TRBD1|TRBV6-1|TRBJ1-3|once
TGTGCCAGCAGTGCCACCGGGACAGGGGCTGGAAACACCATATATTTT
CASSATGTGAGNTIYF
>NA|TRBV4-3|TRBJ1-3|NA
TGCGCCAGCAGCCTCCAGGTCCCGCACTCTGGAAACACCATATATTTT
CASSLQVPHSGNTIYF
>TRBD1|TRBV13|TRBJ2-1|NA
TGTGCCAGCAGCTCGGGATCTGGCAGGGGGCCTTACAATGAGCAGTTCTTC
CASSSGSGRGPYNEQFF
>NA|TRBV28|TRBJ1-5|NA
TGTGCCAGCAGTTCCCTGCTCGGCGGTAATCAGCCCCAGCATTTT
CASSSLLGGNQPQHF
>TRBD1|TRBV24-1|TRBJ2-5|NA
TGTGCCACCAGTGATTCAGCTACAGGGGGCCAAGAGACCCAGTACTTC
CATSDSATGGQETQYF
>TRBD1|TRBV14|TRBJ2-7|few
TGTGCCAGCAGCGAGTCCGGGACAGGCTTAAGCTCCTACGAGCAGTACTTC
CASSESGTGLSSYEQYF
>NA|TRBV28|TRBJ1-5|NA
TGTGCCAGCAGTTTCCCAGGGAATAATCAGCCCCAGCATTTT
CASSFPGNNQPQHF
>TRBD1|TRBV6-5|TRBJ1-3|NA
TGTGCCAGCAGTTACTCGACAGGGAAATTTGGAAACACCATATATTTT
CASSYSTGKFGNTIYF
>TRBD1|TRBV30|TRBJ1-1|NA
TGTGCCTGGCAGACAGGGCTTTGGACTGAAGCTTTCTTT
CAWQTGLWTEAFF
>NA|TRBV12-3/TRBV12-4|TRBJ1-1|NA
TGTGCCAGCAGTTTACGGGGTAGCACTGAAGCTTTCTTT
CASSLRGSTEAFF
>TRBD1|TRBV7-8|TRBJ1-6|few
TGTGCCAGCAGCGGACGACAGGGGAGTTCACCCCTCCACTTT
CASSGRQGSSPLHF
>TRBD1|TRBV5-1|TRBJ1-2|NA
TGCGCCAGCAGCTTGGGACAGGGGAATGGCTACACCTTC
CASSLGQGNGYTF
>TRBD2|TRBV5-1|TRBJ2-2|NA
TGCGCCAGCAGATATACTAGCGGCAGAAAGAACACCGGGGAGCTGTTTTTT
CASRYTSGRKNTGELFF
>NA|TRBV3-1/TRBV3-2|TRBJ1-1|NA
TGTGCCAGCAGCCATTTTTCCGGCACTGAAGCTTTCTTT
CASSHFSGTEAFF
>NA|TRBV5-4|TRBJ2-1|NA
TGTGCCAGCAGCTCCAGGGTTCTAAACAATGAGCAGTTCTTC
CASSSRVLNNEQFF
>NA|TRBV15|TRBJ2-6|NA
TGTGCCACCAGCAGAGATTGGAGCTCTGGGGCCAACGTCCTGACTTTC
CATSRDWSSGANVLTF
>NA|TRBV27|TRBJ1-2|few
TGTGCCAGCAAACGAGTCGGGCAGGGGACATATAGCTACACCTTC
CASKRVGQGTYSYTF
>NA|TRBV2|TRBJ2-1|NA
TGTGCCAGCACCTTCTCGCAGGGCGAACTCCGGCAGTTCTTC
CASTFSQGELRQFF
>NA|TRBV7-9|TRBJ2-7|once
TGTGCCAGCAGCTTAGGGGGGGTCTCCTACGAGCAGTACTTC
CASSLGGVSYEQYF
>TRBD1|TRBV4-3|TRBJ1-2|NA
TGCGCCAGCAGCCAAGATTTCAGGGGGCTTGGCTACACCTTC
CASSQDFRGLGYTF
>NA|TRBV6-2/TRBV6-3|TRBJ2-1|NA
TGTGCCAGCAGTTACCCACTCTCTAGCGGATTAGGGGGTTACGATGAGCAGTTCTTC
CASSYPLSSGLGGYDEQFF
>NA|TRBV6-6|TRBJ1-1|NA
TGTGCCAGCAGTTACCTAGACACTGAAGCTTTCTTT
CASSYLDTEAFF
>TRBD1|TRBV28|TRBJ2-3|few
TGTGCCAGCAGTTCGCCGGGACAGGGGTTGACAGATACGCAGTATTTT
CASSSPGQGLTDTQYF
>TRBD1|TRBV5-4|TRBJ2-7|NA
TGTGCCAGCAGGTCGGGACAGCACTACGAGCAGTACTTC
CASRSGQHYEQYF
>TRBD1|TRBV6-1|TRBJ1-1|NA
TGTGCCAGCAGTTCCCGCGGACAGGGGGCATCAGAAGCTTTCTTT
CASSSRGQGASEAFF
>TRBD2|TRBV25-1|TRBJ2-1|NA
TGTGCCAGCAGGCCGGGACTAGCGGGCTACAATGAGCAGTTCTTC
CASRPGLAGYNEQFF
>TRBD1|TRBV18|TRBJ1-1|NA
TGTGCCAGCTCCCCCGGGACAGGGGACACTGAAGCTTTCTTT
CASSPGTGDTEAFF